The rows below give T cell receptor beta chains drawn from one sample of a study of T-cell memory formation after mild COVID-19. TCRdb recomputed calls from the 5' RACE reads with MiXCR, one row per CDR3 protein. Found here are about 260,000 distinct CDR3 sequences, 15% to 20% of them singletons; the top ten hold roughly 23%. The sample consisted of PBMCs or a T cell subset sorted from them (not recorded which). The receptors derive from a man younger than 35 who had mild COVID-19 (a few samples of this study predate the infection). Cell type and time point are not known. Both conserved end residues are part of each CDR3. A D gene is named only where the DNA matches it firmly. Rows may omit the clone size; those that give it use once, few, many or a size class.

J gene: TRBJ2-3
V gene: TRBV12-3/TRBV12-4
D gene: -
clone size: -
CDR3 protein: CASSPGPQGYSTDTQYF
CDR3 DNA: TGTGCCAGCAGTCCAGGACCGCAAGGGTATAGCACAGATACGCAGTATTTT

J gene: TRBJ2-3
V gene: TRBV4-1
D gene: TRBD2
clone size: -
CDR3 protein: CASSQDRGGLTDTQYF
CDR3 DNA: TGCGCCAGCAGCCAAGATCGGGGGGGCTTGACAGATACGCAGTATTTT

J gene: TRBJ2-2
V gene: TRBV24-1
D gene: -
clone size: -
CDR3 protein: CATSDNRVRELFF
CDR3 DNA: TGTGCCACCAGTGATAACAGGGTCCGGGAGCTGTTTTTT

J gene: TRBJ2-3
V gene: TRBV5-1
D gene: -
clone size: -
CDR3 protein: CASSLDLHTDTQYF
CDR3 DNA: TGCGCCAGCAGCTTGGACCTTCACACAGATACGCAGTATTTT

J gene: TRBJ1-2
V gene: TRBV19
D gene: -
clone size: -
CDR3 protein: CATRPVADLYGYTF
CDR3 DNA: TGTGCCACCCGGCCGGTGGCGGACCTCTATGGCTACACCTTC

J gene: TRBJ2-5
V gene: TRBV19
D gene: -
clone size: few
CDR3 protein: CATDGAGGQGTQYF
CDR3 DNA: TGTGCCACCGATGGGGCCGGGGGTCAAGGGACCCAGTACTTC

J gene: TRBJ2-7
V gene: TRBV5-1
D gene: -
clone size: -
CDR3 protein: CASSATRGAYYEQYF
CDR3 DNA: TGCGCCAGCAGCGCCACCCGGGGCGCCTACTACGAGCAGTACTTC

J gene: TRBJ1-2
V gene: TRBV6-2/TRBV6-3
D gene: TRBD1
clone size: -
CDR3 protein: CASSYGTGDGYAF
CDR3 DNA: TGTGCCAGCAGTTACGGGACAGGGGATGGCTACGCCTTC

J gene: TRBJ1-2
V gene: TRBV4-1
D gene: -
clone size: few
CDR3 protein: CASSQEGERYGYTF
CDR3 DNA: TGCGCCAGCAGCCAAGAGGGGGAGCGCTACGGCTACACCTTC

J gene: TRBJ2-3
V gene: TRBV20-1
D gene: -
clone size: -
CDR3 protein: CSAGPSGAGTDTQYF
CDR3 DNA: TGCAGTGCTGGACCTTCGGGGGCCGGCACAGATACGCAGTATTTT

J gene: TRBJ1-3
V gene: TRBV5-1
D gene: -
clone size: -
CDR3 protein: CASSLGGQRLSSGNTIYF
CDR3 DNA: TGCGCCAGCAGCTTGGGCGGACAGAGGTTAAGCTCTGGAAACACCATATATTTT

J gene: TRBJ2-3
V gene: TRBV3-1
D gene: TRBD2
clone size: few
CDR3 protein: CASSRVPGLAASTDTQYF
CDR3 DNA: TGTGCCAGCAGCCGAGTACCGGGACTAGCGGCTAGCACAGATACGCAGTATTTT

J gene: TRBJ1-1
V gene: TRBV6-2/TRBV6-3
D gene: TRBD1
clone size: -
CDR3 protein: CASSPEDRALNTEAFF
CDR3 DNA: TGTGCCAGCAGTCCGGAGGACAGGGCGCTGAACACTGAAGCTTTCTTT

J gene: TRBJ2-1
V gene: TRBV7-6
D gene: TRBD2
clone size: -
CDR3 protein: CASSERLAGTHYNEQFF
CDR3 DNA: TGTGCCAGCAGCGAAAGACTAGCGGGGACCCACTACAATGAGCAGTTCTTC

J gene: TRBJ2-5
V gene: TRBV5-1
D gene: TRBD2
clone size: -
CDR3 protein: CASSTSGGPGETQYF
CDR3 DNA: TGCGCCAGCAGCACTAGCGGGGGGCCAGGAGAGACCCAGTACTTC

J gene: TRBJ2-7
V gene: TRBV7-9
D gene: -
clone size: few
CDR3 protein: CASSSQGFYEQYF
CDR3 DNA: TGTGCCAGCAGCTCACAGGGATTCTACGAGCAGTACTTC

J gene: TRBJ1-1
V gene: TRBV5-5
D gene: -
clone size: -
CDR3 protein: CASSSLGASAEAFF
CDR3 DNA: TGTGCCAGCAGCTCGCTAGGGGCGAGCGCTGAAGCTTTCTTT

J gene: TRBJ1-1
V gene: TRBV29-1
D gene: -
clone size: -
CDR3 protein: CSVGQLNTEAFF
CDR3 DNA: TGCAGCGTTGGACAATTGAACACTGAAGCTTTCTTT

J gene: TRBJ2-2
V gene: TRBV4-2
D gene: TRBD1
clone size: few
CDR3 protein: CASSQDPQGASTGELFF
CDR3 DNA: TGTGCCAGCAGCCAAGATCCCCAGGGGGCGAGCACCGGGGAGCTGTTTTTT

J gene: TRBJ2-7
V gene: TRBV5-1
D gene: -
clone size: few
CDR3 protein: CASSVRGGLYEQYF
CDR3 DNA: TGCGCCAGCAGTGTGAGGGGGGGCCTCTACGAGCAGTACTTC

J gene: TRBJ2-5
V gene: TRBV12-3/TRBV12-4
D gene: TRBD2
clone size: few
CDR3 protein: CASSLRTRQETQYF
CDR3 DNA: TGTGCCAGCAGTTTGAGGACTAGACAAGAGACCCAGTACTTC

J gene: TRBJ2-1
V gene: TRBV7-2
D gene: -
clone size: many
CDR3 protein: CASSPQKDEQFF
CDR3 DNA: TGTGCCAGCAGCCCCCAAAAGGATGAGCAGTTCTTC

J gene: TRBJ2-5
V gene: TRBV15
D gene: TRBD1
clone size: many
CDR3 protein: CATSKRTGGAETQYF
CDR3 DNA: TGTGCCACCAGCAAGAGGACAGGGGGCGCAGAGACCCAGTACTTC

J gene: TRBJ2-1
V gene: TRBV5-6
D gene: TRBD2
clone size: -
CDR3 protein: CASRPLAGVSYNEQFF
CDR3 DNA: TGTGCCAGCAGGCCTCTAGCGGGGGTTTCCTACAATGAGCAGTTCTTC

J gene: TRBJ1-1
V gene: TRBV5-1
D gene: TRBD1
clone size: -
CDR3 protein: CASSSTGEGAEAFF
CDR3 DNA: TGCGCCAGCAGCTCGACAGGGGAGGGTGCTGAAGCTTTCTTT

J gene: TRBJ2-1
V gene: TRBV12-3/TRBV12-4
D gene: TRBD1
clone size: few
CDR3 protein: CASSGTENNEQFF
CDR3 DNA: TGTGCCAGCAGCGGGACAGAGAACAATGAGCAGTTCTTC

J gene: TRBJ2-5
V gene: TRBV7-2
D gene: -
clone size: few
CDR3 protein: CASSLAGGLGETQYF
CDR3 DNA: TGTGCCAGCAGCTTAGCTGGGGGCCTGGGAGAGACCCAGTACTTC

J gene: TRBJ1-6
V gene: TRBV5-5
D gene: -
clone size: -
CDR3 protein: CASSSGRWGSNSPLHF
CDR3 DNA: TGTGCCAGCAGCTCCGGGCGTTGGGGGAGTAATTCACCCCTCCACTTT

J gene: TRBJ1-3
V gene: TRBV4-3
D gene: -
clone size: -
CDR3 protein: CASSHRSGNTIYF
CDR3 DNA: TGCGCCAGCAGCCATCGTTCTGGAAACACCATATATTTT

J gene: TRBJ2-7
V gene: TRBV6-5
D gene: TRBD1
clone size: -
CDR3 protein: CASRYDRQGSYEQYF
CDR3 DNA: TGTGCCAGCAGATACGACCGACAGGGTTCCTACGAGCAGTACTTC

J gene: TRBJ2-2
V gene: TRBV9
D gene: -
clone size: -
CDR3 protein: CASSVTSQRYTGELFF
CDR3 DNA: TGTGCCAGCAGCGTAACTAGCCAGAGGTACACCGGGGAGCTGTTTTTT

J gene: TRBJ2-4
V gene: TRBV4-3
D gene: TRBD1
clone size: -
CDR3 protein: CASSQGTGARNIQYF
CDR3 DNA: TGCGCCAGCAGCCAGGGGACAGGTGCGAGAAACATTCAGTACTTC

J gene: TRBJ1-6
V gene: TRBV9
D gene: -
clone size: few
CDR3 protein: CASSEGGYRNSPLHF
CDR3 DNA: TGTGCCAGCAGCGAGGGGGGATACCGAAATTCACCCCTCCACTTT

J gene: TRBJ2-5
V gene: TRBV5-1
D gene: -
clone size: -
CDR3 protein: CASSRPRGEDETQYF
CDR3 DNA: TGCGCCAGCAGCCGCCCCAGGGGAGAGGACGAGACCCAGTACTTC

J gene: TRBJ2-1
V gene: TRBV20-1
D gene: -
clone size: few
CDR3 protein: CSASPPGSYNEQFF
CDR3 DNA: TGCAGTGCTAGCCCCCCGGGGTCCTACAATGAGCAGTTCTTC

J gene: TRBJ2-4
V gene: TRBV5-1
D gene: TRBD1
clone size: -
CDR3 protein: CASSFVGTENIQYF
CDR3 DNA: TGCGCCAGCAGCTTTGTAGGGACAGAAAACATTCAGTACTTC

J gene: TRBJ2-6
V gene: TRBV7-3
D gene: -
clone size: few
CDR3 protein: CASSSSAGTGANVLTF
CDR3 DNA: TGTGCCAGCAGCTCCAGCGCAGGAACGGGGGCCAACGTCCTGACTTTC

J gene: TRBJ2-1
V gene: TRBV2
D gene: TRBD2
clone size: -
CDR3 protein: CASELEIAGGNEQFF
CDR3 DNA: TGTGCCAGCGAGTTGGAAATAGCGGGGGGGAATGAGCAGTTCTTC

J gene: TRBJ2-1
V gene: TRBV3-1
D gene: -
clone size: -
CDR3 protein: CASSQGHYGEQFF
CDR3 DNA: TGTGCCAGCAGCCAAGGACATTATGGTGAGCAGTTCTTC

J gene: TRBJ2-5
V gene: TRBV5-1
D gene: -
clone size: few
CDR3 protein: CASTRWDVQETQYF
CDR3 DNA: TGCGCCAGCACGCGATGGGACGTACAAGAGACCCAGTACTTC

J gene: TRBJ2-1
V gene: TRBV20-1
D gene: TRBD1
clone size: many
CDR3 protein: CSVVDRGSYGSYNEQFF
CDR3 DNA: TGCAGTGTGGTGGACAGGGGGTCGTATGGCTCCTACAATGAGCAGTTCTTC